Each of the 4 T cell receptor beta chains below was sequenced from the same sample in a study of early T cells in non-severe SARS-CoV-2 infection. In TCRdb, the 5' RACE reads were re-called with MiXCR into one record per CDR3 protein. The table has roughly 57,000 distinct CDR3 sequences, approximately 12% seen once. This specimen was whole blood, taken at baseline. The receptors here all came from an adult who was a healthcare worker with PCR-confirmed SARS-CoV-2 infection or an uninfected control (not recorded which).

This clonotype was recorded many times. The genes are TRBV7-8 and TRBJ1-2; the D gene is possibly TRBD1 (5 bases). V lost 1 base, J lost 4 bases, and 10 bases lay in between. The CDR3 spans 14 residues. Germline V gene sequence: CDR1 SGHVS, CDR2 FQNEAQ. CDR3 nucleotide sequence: TGTGCCAGCAGCTTAGGACAGAAGTTCTATGGCTACACCTTC. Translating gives CASSLGQKFYGYTF.

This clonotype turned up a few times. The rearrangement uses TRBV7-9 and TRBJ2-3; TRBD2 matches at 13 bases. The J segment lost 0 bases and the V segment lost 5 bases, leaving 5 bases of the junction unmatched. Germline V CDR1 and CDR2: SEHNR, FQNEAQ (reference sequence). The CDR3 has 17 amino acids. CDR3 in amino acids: CASSGPGLAGSTDTQYF. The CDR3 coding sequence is TGTGCCAGCAGCGGACCGGGACTAGCGGGAAGCACAGATACGCAGTATTTT.

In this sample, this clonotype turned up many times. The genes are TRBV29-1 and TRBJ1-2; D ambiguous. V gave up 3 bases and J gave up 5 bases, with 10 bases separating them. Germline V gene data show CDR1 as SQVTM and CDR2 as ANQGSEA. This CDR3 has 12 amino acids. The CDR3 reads CSVEGSPYGYTF. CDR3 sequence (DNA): TGCAGCGTTGAGGGGAGTCCTTATGGCTACACCTTC.

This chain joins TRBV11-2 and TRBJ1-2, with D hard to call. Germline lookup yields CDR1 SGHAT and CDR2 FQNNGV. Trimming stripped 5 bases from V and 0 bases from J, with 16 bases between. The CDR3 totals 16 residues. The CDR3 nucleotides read TGTGCCAGCAGCCCCACCATGGCATACACTAACTATGGCTACACCTTC. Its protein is CASSPTMAYTNYGYTF.